The present TCR beta chain was sequenced within a study of long-term antiretroviral therapy in people with HIV. The wider study: First collections came about a decade before the 2015 immediate-ART recommendation.

The germline CDR1 and CDR2 sequences are SGHRS and YFSETQ. This CDR3 spans 12 amino acids. V was shortened by 5 bases and J by 4 bases, with 7 bases between the two germline ends. This clone was recorded once. No antigen is known for it. Researchers report immunoSEQ v3.0 was run at survey level. What sequencing targeted per sample was about 35,000-55,000 T-cell genomes. Clones were read by immunoSEQ multiplex PCR, and TCRdb kept only the in-frame ones, dropping some. The top ten hold 10% of the sample, which has some 29,000 clones, nearly 95% seen once. Study-wide findings and caveats: Before ART, certain clones expanded, and these dominated the repertoire at all time points. Although diversity increased after ART, it remained lower than in transplant donor controls.

The clonotype comes from a man in his forties or fifties with HIV. The chain recombines TRBV5-1 with TRBJ2-1; D remains ambiguous. The specimen was unsorted PBMCs, collected 6.2 years after starting antiretroviral therapy. CDR3 sequence reads: CASSLQYNEQFF. In DNA, the CDR3 is TGCGCCAGCAGTCTTCAGTACAATGAGCAGTTCTTC.